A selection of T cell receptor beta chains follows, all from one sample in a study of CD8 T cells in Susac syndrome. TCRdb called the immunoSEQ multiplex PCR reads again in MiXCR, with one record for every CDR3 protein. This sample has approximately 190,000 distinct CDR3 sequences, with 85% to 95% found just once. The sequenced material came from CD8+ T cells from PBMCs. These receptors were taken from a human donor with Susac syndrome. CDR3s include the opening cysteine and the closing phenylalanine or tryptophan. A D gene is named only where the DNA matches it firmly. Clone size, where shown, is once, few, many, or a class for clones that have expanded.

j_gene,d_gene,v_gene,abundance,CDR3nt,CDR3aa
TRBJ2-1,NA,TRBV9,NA,TGTGCCAGCAGCGTAGAGGGACGGATCAATGAGCAGTTCTTC,CASSVEGRINEQFF
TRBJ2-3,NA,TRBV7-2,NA,TGTGCCAGCAGACCCGACTGGATCCGAAGCACAGATACGCAGTATTTT,CASRPDWIRSTDTQYF
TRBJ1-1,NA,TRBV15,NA,TGTGCCACCTCTTTGGCGGGAAGTGAAGCTTTCTTT,CATSLAGSEAFF
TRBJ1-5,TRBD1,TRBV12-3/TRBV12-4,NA,TGTGCCAGCAGGACAGGGGGTCAGCCCCAGCATTTT,CASRTGGQPQHF
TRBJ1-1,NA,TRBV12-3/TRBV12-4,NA,TGTGCCAGCAGACCGATCCAAGGACAGAAGAACACTGAAGCTTTCTTT,CASRPIQGQKNTEAFF
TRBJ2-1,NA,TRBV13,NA,TGTGCCAGCAGCTTAATCTCTTGGGATGAGCAGTTCTTC,CASSLISWDEQFF
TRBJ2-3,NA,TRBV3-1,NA,TGTGCCAGCAGCCAAGATATCTCAGATACGCAGTATTTT,CASSQDISDTQYF
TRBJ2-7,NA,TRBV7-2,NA,TGTGCCAGCAGCCCCGAACAGGGAGCCTATGTGAACGAGCAGTACTTC,CASSPEQGAYVNEQYF
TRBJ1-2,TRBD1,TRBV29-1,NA,TGCAGCGTCCCAGGACAGGAGAACTATGGCTACACCTTC,CSVPGQENYGYTF
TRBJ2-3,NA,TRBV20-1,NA,TGCAGTGCTAGGGGATTTGGCACAGATACGCAGTATTTT,CSARGFGTDTQYF
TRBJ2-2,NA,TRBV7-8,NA,TGTGCCAGCAGCACATACACCGGGGAGCTGTTTTTT,CASSTYTGELFF
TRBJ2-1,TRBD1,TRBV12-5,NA,TGTGCTAGTGGTTTGGTTGCGGACAGGCTCTACAATGAGCAGTTCTTC,CASGLVADRLYNEQFF
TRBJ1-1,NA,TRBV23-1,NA,TGCGCCAGCAGTCAATCGCACGAGAACACTGAAGCTTTCTTT,CASSQSHENTEAFF
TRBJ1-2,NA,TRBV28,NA,TGTGCCAGCAGGTCCGACAGTAACTATGGCTACACCTTC,CASRSDSNYGYTF
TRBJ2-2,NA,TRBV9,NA,TGTGCCAGCAGCGTAGAGGGGGGAGTGGGTCCCGGGGAGCTGTTTTTT,CASSVEGGVGPGELFF
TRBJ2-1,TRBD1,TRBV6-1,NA,TGTGCCAGCAGTGATCCGGGACAGGTTTATGATGAGCAGTTCTTC,CASSDPGQVYDEQFF
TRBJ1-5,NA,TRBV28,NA,TGTGCCAGCAGTTTGTCGACAGCTAGCAATCAGCCCCAGCATTTT,CASSLSTASNQPQHF
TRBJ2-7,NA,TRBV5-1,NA,TGCGCCAGCAGCCAAACCATTGAGCCCCGGCGCGGCGAGCAGTACTTC,CASSQTIEPRRGEQYF
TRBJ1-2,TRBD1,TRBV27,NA,TGTGCCAGCAGTTCCCCCACGCAGGGGGATAACTATGGCTACACCTTC,CASSSPTQGDNYGYTF
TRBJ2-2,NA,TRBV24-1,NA,TGTGCCACCAGTGGCACCTTTTCCACCGGGGAGCTGTTTTTT,CATSGTFSTGELFF
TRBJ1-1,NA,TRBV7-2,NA,TGTGCCAGCAGCCCAAACCTAAGGGGGTCCACTGAAGCTTTCTTT,CASSPNLRGSTEAFF
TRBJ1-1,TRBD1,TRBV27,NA,TGTGCCAGCAGGTACAGGGGATCGGTCACTGAAGCTTTCTTT,CASRYRGSVTEAFF
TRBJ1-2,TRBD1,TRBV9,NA,TGTGCCAGCAGCGCGAACCGGGACAGGGAATCGTATGGCTACACCTTC,CASSANRDRESYGYTF
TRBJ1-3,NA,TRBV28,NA,TGTGCCAGCAGTTTATATATGGCTGGAAACACCATATATTTT,CASSLYMAGNTIYF
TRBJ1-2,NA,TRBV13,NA,TGTGCCAGCAGCTTAGAAAGGACTGAGACTAACTATGGCTACACCTTC,CASSLERTETNYGYTF
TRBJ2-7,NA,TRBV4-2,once,TGTGCCAGCAGCCAAGATGCGGGTATGCCTTTAAGCGAGCAGTACTTC,CASSQDAGMPLSEQYF
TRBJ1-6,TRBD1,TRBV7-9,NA,TGTGCCAGCAGCTTAGATCAGGGGGATTCACCCCTCCACTTT,CASSLDQGDSPLHF
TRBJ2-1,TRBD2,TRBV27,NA,TGTGCCAGCAGAGAAACTAGCGGGCCCTACAATGAGCAGTTCTTC,CASRETSGPYNEQFF
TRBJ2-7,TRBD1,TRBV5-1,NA,TGCGCCAGCAGCCCCGTCGGGGACAGTACCTACGAGCAGTACTTC,CASSPVGDSTYEQYF
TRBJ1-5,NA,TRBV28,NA,TGTGCCAGCAGTTCCCTAGACGGGAGACAGCCCCAGCATTTT,CASSSLDGRQPQHF
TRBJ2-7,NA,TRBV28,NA,TGTGCCAGCAGCCTTGCTAGCGACCCATCCTACGAGCAGTACTTC,CASSLASDPSYEQYF
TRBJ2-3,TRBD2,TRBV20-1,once,TGCAGTGCTTCCCGCGGGGGGGCGGAGGTTTCGAAAGATACGCAGTATTTT,CSASRGGAEVSKDTQYF
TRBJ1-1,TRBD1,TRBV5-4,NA,TGTGCCAGCAGCTTGCCGAACAGGGGGAACACTGAAGCTTTCTTT,CASSLPNRGNTEAFF
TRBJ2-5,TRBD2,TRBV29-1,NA,TGCAGCGTTGAAATAGCGGGAGGAGAGACCCAGTACTTC,CSVEIAGGETQYF
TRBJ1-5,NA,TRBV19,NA,TGTGCCAGTAGTACGACCTCCGGGACGCACGCCAATCAGCCCCAGCATTTT,CASSTTSGTHANQPQHF
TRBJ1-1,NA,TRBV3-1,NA,TGTGCCAGCAGCCCGCCCAACGTGAACACTGAAGCTTTCTTT,CASSPPNVNTEAFF
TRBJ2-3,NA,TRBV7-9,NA,TGTGCCAGCAGCAACGCACAGAGTAGAACGGATACGCAGTATTTT,CASSNAQSRTDTQYF
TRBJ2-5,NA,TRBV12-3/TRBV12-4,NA,TGTGCCAGCAGAGAATCTTGGGGGGCACAAGAGACCCAGTACTTC,CASRESWGAQETQYF
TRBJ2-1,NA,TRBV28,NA,TGTGCCAGCAGTTTCCCGGGGGCCTCCTACAATGAGCAGTTCTTC,CASSFPGASYNEQFF
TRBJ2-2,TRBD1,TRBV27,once,TGTGCCAGCAGTCACTCGACAGGGGAGGTATCCGGGGAGCTGTTTTTT,CASSHSTGEVSGELFF
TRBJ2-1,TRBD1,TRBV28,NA,TGTGGAACAAGACAGGGCAATGAGCAGTTCTTC,CGTRQGNEQFF